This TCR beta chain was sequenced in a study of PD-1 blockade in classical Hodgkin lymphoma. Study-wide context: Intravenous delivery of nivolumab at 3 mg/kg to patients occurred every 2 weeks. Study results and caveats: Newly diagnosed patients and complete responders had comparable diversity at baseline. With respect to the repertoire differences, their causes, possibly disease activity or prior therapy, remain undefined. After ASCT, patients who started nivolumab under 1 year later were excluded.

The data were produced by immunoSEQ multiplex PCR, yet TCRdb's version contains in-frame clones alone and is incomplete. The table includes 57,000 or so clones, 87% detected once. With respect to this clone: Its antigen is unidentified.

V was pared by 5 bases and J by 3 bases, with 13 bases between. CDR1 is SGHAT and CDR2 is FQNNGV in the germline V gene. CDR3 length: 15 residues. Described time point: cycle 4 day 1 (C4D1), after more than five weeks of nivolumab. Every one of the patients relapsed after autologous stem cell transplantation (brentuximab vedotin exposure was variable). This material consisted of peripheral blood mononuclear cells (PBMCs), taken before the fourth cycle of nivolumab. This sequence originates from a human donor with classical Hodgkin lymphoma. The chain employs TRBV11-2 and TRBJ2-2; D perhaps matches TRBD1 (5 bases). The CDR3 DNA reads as TGTGCCAGCAGCGCACAGGACCTGTACACCGGGGAGCTGTTTTTT. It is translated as CASSAQDLYTGELFF.